Included here is one T cell receptor (beta chain) sequence, with context. The antigen is unknown. The germline V gene encodes CDR1 SGHDN and CDR2 FVKESK. The length of the CDR3 is 16 residues. V was cut by 3 bases and J by 5 bases, with 19 bases left in between. The data stem from a study of cytomegalovirus exposure and HLA in healthy donors. About the research overall: The Caucasian-associated ancestry cluster contained 75% to 85% of the roughly 400 genotyped donors. Study-level points and caveats: Through in vitro validation, a few CMV-associated chains were shown to be specific for CMV antigens.

Use of 60 Vbeta and 13 Jbeta primers characterized the PCR. Generated by immunoSEQ multiplex PCR, the TCRdb table keeps only in-frame clones and is missing some. The sample includes roughly 140,000 clones, about three quarters of them seen just once. The origin of this receptor is a man younger than 35 in good health and CMV-seronegative. The material sequenced was PBMCs. The chain recombines TRBV14 with TRBJ2-5, with D possibly matching TRBD1 (6 bases). The CDR3 spells CASSQPYGTKGETQYF. The CDR3 DNA reads TGTGCCAGCAGCCAGCCTTACGGGACAAAGGGGGAGACCCAGTACTTC.